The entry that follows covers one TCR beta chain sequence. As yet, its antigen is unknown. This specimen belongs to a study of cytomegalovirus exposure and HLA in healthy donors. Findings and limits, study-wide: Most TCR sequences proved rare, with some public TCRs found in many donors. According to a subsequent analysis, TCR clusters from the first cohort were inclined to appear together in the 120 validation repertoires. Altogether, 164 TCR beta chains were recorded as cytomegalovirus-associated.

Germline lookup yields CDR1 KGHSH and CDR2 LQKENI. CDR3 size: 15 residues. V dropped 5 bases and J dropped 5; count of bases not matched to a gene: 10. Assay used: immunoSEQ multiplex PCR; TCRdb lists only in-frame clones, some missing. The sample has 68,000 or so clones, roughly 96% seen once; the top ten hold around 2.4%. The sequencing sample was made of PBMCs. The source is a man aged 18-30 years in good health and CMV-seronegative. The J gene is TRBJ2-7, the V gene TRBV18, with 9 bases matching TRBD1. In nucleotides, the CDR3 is TGTGCCAGCTCATCCCTCGGACAGGGGATCGACGAGCAGTACTTC. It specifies CASSSLGQGIDEQYF.